This entry describes one T cell receptor beta chain. Its antigen is as yet unknown. This sample stems from a study of tumor-infiltrating lymphocytes in localized non-small cell lung cancer. Study overall: Several tumor histologies, both smoking statuses, and some post-neoadjuvant chemotherapy samples were included. Resected tumor was paired with non-adjacent uninvolved lung from the same patient. Notes on the study in general: Different pieces of the same tissue were used for each assay. No T-cell fraction difference was seen between IM1 and IM2 tumors.

The data were produced by immunoSEQ multiplex PCR, yet TCRdb's version contains in-frame clones alone and is incomplete. The sample lists several thousand clones; 74% were seen once. Trimming at V came to 6 bases and at J to 6 bases, leaving 5 bases not matched to a gene. There are 13 residues in the CDR3. From germline, CDR1 is WSHSY and CDR2 SAAADI. Specimen: uninvolved lung tissue not adjacent to the tumor. V is TRBV10-2 and J is TRBJ2-7; 10 bases map to TRBD2. This clonotype was obtained from a human donor with non-small cell lung cancer. The CDR3 loop reads CASRPAGGSEQYF. CDR3 sequence (DNA): TGCGCCAGCAGACCAGCGGGGGGGAGCGAGCAGTACTTC.